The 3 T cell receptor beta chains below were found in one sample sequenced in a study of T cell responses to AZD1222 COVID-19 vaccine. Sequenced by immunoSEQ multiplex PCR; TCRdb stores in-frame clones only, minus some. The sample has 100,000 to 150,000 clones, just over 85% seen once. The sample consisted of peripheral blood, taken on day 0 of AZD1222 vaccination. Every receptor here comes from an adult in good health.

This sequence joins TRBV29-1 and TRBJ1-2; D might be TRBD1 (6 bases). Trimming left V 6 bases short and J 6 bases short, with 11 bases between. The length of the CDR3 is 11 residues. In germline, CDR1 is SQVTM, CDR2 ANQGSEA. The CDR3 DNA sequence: TGCAGCGTAGGACCAGGGGATGGCTACACCTTC. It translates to CSVGPGDGYTF.

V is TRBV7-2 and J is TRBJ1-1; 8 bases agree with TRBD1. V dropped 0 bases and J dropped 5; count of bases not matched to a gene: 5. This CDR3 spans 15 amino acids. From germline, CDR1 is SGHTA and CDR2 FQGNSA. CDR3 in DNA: TGTGCCAGCAGCTTAGCTGCAGGGGGCGTTACTGAAGCTTTCTTT. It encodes CASSLAAGGVTEAFF.

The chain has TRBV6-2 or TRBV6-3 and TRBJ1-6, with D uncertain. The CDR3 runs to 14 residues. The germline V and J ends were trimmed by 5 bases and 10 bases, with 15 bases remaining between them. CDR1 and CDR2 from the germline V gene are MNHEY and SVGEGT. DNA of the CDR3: TGTGCCAGCAGTCAACTCGCCGGGAAATCACCCCTCCACTTT. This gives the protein CASSQLAGKSPLHF.